These T cell receptor beta chains were read from a single sample in a study of cytotoxic CD8 clonotypes in ibrutinib-treated CLL. Here immunoSEQ multiplex PCR was the method, and the copy in TCRdb shows in-frame clones only, minus some. The sample has more than 30,000 clones, almost 70% seen once; the top ten hold 28%. The input for sequencing was PBMCs, taken before ibrutinib treatment. The receptor set was obtained from a human donor with chronic lymphocytic leukemia. The CDR3 runs from the conserved cysteine through the conserved F or W. The order of the fields is clone size, D gene, J gene, V gene, CDR3 DNA, CDR3 protein. D genes are given only for firm matches. Not every row has a clone size; where given, it reads once, few, many or a size class.

few | TRBD1 | TRBJ2-2 | TRBV7-9 | TGTGCCAGCAGCTTAGGCGCCGGGACAGTGAACACCGGGGAGCTGTTTTTT | CASSLGAGTVNTGELFF
- | - | TRBJ2-6 | TRBV6-1 | TGTGCCAGCAAAGAGGCATCTGGGGCCAACGTCCTGACTTTC | CASKEASGANVLTF
- | - | TRBJ1-2 | TRBV6-5 | TGTGCCACTATAGGAGGGGTTGAAGGCTACACCTTC | CATIGGVEGYTF
few | - | TRBJ1-1 | TRBV19 | TGTGCCAGTAAGTTAGGAAACACTGAAGCTTTCTTT | CASKLGNTEAFF
- | TRBD1 | TRBJ2-5 | TRBV30 | TGTGCCTGCCTGACAGGGGAGGTTGTAGAGACCCAGTACTTC | CACLTGEVVETQYF
- | - | TRBJ2-1 | TRBV5-6 | TGTGCCAGCAGGGGGACGGATGAGCAGTTCTTC | CASRGTDEQFF
- | - | TRBJ1-5 | TRBV23-1 | TGCGCCAGCAGTCCGTTGAGTATGGGGCTGGGCGAGATGGGCAATCAGCCCCAGCATTTT | CASSPLSMGLGEMGNQPQHF
once | - | TRBJ2-5 | TRBV5-1 | TGCGCCAGCAGCTTGCAAACGGGGAACCAAGAGACCCAGTACTTC | CASSLQTGNQETQYF
- | - | TRBJ2-3 | TRBV27 | TGTGCCAGCAGCCGATCCGGGGATACGCAGTATTTT | CASSRSGDTQYF
- | - | TRBJ2-4 | TRBV9 | TGTGCCAGCAGCGGGACCCCAGCAAACATTCAGTACTTC | CASSGTPANIQYF
- | TRBD2 | TRBJ2-5 | TRBV19 | TGTGCCAGTAGTCGGTTGAGTAGCGGGATATCAGAGACCCAGTACTTC | CASSRLSSGISETQYF
- | - | TRBJ1-1 | TRBV5-6 | TGTGCCAGCAGCTTGCCTTCGGGGGCCGGTGAAGCTTTCTTT | CASSLPSGAGEAFF
- | - | TRBJ2-7 | TRBV23-1 | TGCGCCAGCAGTCAATCGTCGCTAATTCAGTACTTC | CASSQSSLIQYF
- | - | TRBJ1-2 | TRBV30 | TGTGCCTGGAGCCTAGGGGTCCTGACCCCTTATGGCTACACCTTC | CAWSLGVLTPYGYTF
- | TRBD2 | TRBJ2-1 | TRBV7-2 | TGTGCCAGCAGCTTAGCGGGAGGGGCGGTAAGCTCCTACAATGAGCAGTTCTTC | CASSLAGGAVSSYNEQFF
- | - | TRBJ1-1 | TRBV4-3 | TGCGCCAGCAGCCAGGTGTCGGGACGGGGAACTGAAGCTTTCTTT | CASSQVSGRGTEAFF
- | - | TRBJ1-3 | TRBV6-1 | TGTGCCAGCAGTGGATTCCTAGGGGACGAAAAAAGAAACACCATATATTTT | CASSGFLGDEKRNTIYF
- | - | TRBJ2-7 | TRBV10-3 | TGTGCCATCAGTGACCAGGGGCACTACGAGCAGTACTTC | CAISDQGHYEQYF
once | - | TRBJ2-3 | TRBV28 | TGTGCCAGCTCTGGTCGACCAGGGCCAAGCACAGATACGCAGTATTTT | CASSGRPGPSTDTQYF
- | - | TRBJ1-5 | TRBV6-1 | TGTGCCAGCAGTGAATTCGGGGAACGTAGCAATCAGCCCCAGCATTTT | CASSEFGERSNQPQHF
- | - | TRBJ2-1 | TRBV12-5 | TGTGCTAGTGGTTTGGTACAAGTGCGGGAGCAGTTCTTC | CASGLVQVREQFF
- | - | TRBJ1-1 | TRBV7-9 | TGTGCCAGCAGCTTAGGACAGGCGGACACTGAAGCTTTCTTT | CASSLGQADTEAFF
- | - | TRBJ2-7 | TRBV27 | TGTGCCAGCAGTCGGGGGCAAACCTACGAGCAGTACTTC | CASSRGQTYEQYF
- | - | TRBJ2-3 | TRBV12-5 | TGTGCTAGTGGTTTGGTACGGGCCTCTAGCACAGATACGCAGTATTTT | CASGLVRASSTDTQYF
- | TRBD1 | TRBJ1-1 | TRBV7-9 | TGTGCCAGCAGCTACCGGACAGGGGCGAACACTGAAGCTTTCTTT | CASSYRTGANTEAFF
once | TRBD2 | TRBJ2-4 | TRBV7-3 | TGTGCCAGCAGCTCCGGAAGCGGGGAGGGCAAAAACATTCAGTACTTC | CASSSGSGEGKNIQYF
- | TRBD2 | TRBJ2-2 | TRBV27 | TGTGCCAGCAGTAGATTAGCGGGGGCCCAGGCCGGGGAGCTGTTTTTT | CASSRLAGAQAGELFF
- | - | TRBJ2-7 | TRBV7-9 | TGTGCCAGCAGCTTCCCCGGCTACGAGCAGTACTTC | CASSFPGYEQYF
- | - | TRBJ2-7 | TRBV19 | TGTGCCAGTAGTATCGGGTCGATTGATTACGAGCAGTACTTC | CASSIGSIDYEQYF
few | - | TRBJ1-1 | TRBV20-1 | TGCAGTGCTAGTCAGACCCCCTGGGCTTTCTTT | CSASQTPWAFF
- | - | TRBJ1-1 | TRBV5-4 | TGTGCCAGCAGCCTGGATCGCACTGAAGCTTTCTTT | CASSLDRTEAFF
- | - | TRBJ2-7 | TRBV7-9 | TGTGCCAGCAGCTTAGGAGTGTCAGGGGTCTCCTACGAGCAGTACTTC | CASSLGVSGVSYEQYF
- | - | TRBJ2-5 | TRBV28 | TGTGCCAGCAGTTTTCTATCCGGGGGACAAGAGACCCAGTACTTC | CASSFLSGGQETQYF
- | - | TRBJ1-3 | TRBV2 | TGTGCCAGCACCTCAGTTGGGGGATCTGGAAACACCATATATTTT | CASTSVGGSGNTIYF
- | TRBD1 | TRBJ2-6 | TRBV6-5 | TGTGCCAGCAGGTACTCAGGGGGTTCTGGGGCCAACGTCCTGACTTTC | CASRYSGGSGANVLTF
once | - | TRBJ1-1 | TRBV7-9 | TGTGCCAGCACCTCCTCGGTGTACACTGAAGCTTTCTTT | CASTSSVYTEAFF
- | - | TRBJ1-1 | TRBV4-2 | TGTGCCAGCAGCCGACAAGGGGTTTCGATGAACACTGAAGCTTTCTTT | CASSRQGVSMNTEAFF
- | - | TRBJ1-1 | TRBV28 | TGTGCCAGCAGTTTTCAGGGGATGAACACTGAAGCTTTCTTT | CASSFQGMNTEAFF
- | - | TRBJ1-2 | TRBV5-5 | TGTGCCAGCAGCTTCGGGGGGCAGTATGGCTACACCTTC | CASSFGGQYGYTF
- | - | TRBJ1-3 | TRBV2 | TGTGCCAGCAGTGAACGGGAATACTCTGGAAACACCATATATTTT | CASSEREYSGNTIYF
- | TRBD1 | TRBJ2-7 | TRBV28 | TGTGCCAGCAGGACACCCGGGACAGGGGGCTCCTACGAGCAGTACTTC | CASRTPGTGGSYEQYF
- | - | TRBJ2-3 | TRBV5-5 | TGTGCCAGCAGGGTGGGCCCCCGCACAGATACGCAGTATTTT | CASRVGPRTDTQYF
once | - | TRBJ2-5 | TRBV2 | TGTGCCAGCAGTTTGGGGGCGGGCGAGACCCAGTACTTC | CASSLGAGETQYF
- | - | TRBJ1-3 | TRBV7-2 | TGTGCCGTGGGGGGGCGCGGAGGAAACACCATATATTTT | CAVGGRGGNTIYF
- | - | TRBJ2-7 | TRBV2 | TGTGCCAGCATCGAAGCGACAGGGGAGGGGGAGCAGTACTTC | CASIEATGEGEQYF
- | TRBD2 | TRBJ2-1 | TRBV27 | TGTGCCAGCGGGGGGACTAGCGGGATAAGGTGGCAGTTCTTC | CASGGTSGIRWQFF